This T cell receptor beta chain was found in a study of shared clonotypes between healthy human individuals. Across the study: Serving as donors were a couple of women and a few men, whose ages spanned 18 to 49. General observations from the study: Around 5% of naive CD4 clonotypes were shared across several donors. Memory subsets generally showed smaller estimated richness than naive subsets did.

Combining CD45RO+ cells with CCR7-negative CD45RA+ TemRA cells gave CD8 memory. The CDR3 spans 15 residues. Germline-derived CDR1 and CDR2 are LNHDA and SQIVND (reference sequence). The V gene lost 0 bases and the J gene lost 4 bases, with 12 bases spanning the gap. This clone was seen a handful of times. Its target is unknown. Data came from immunoSEQ multiplex PCR; TCRdb stores just in-frame clones and leaves some out. The table records roughly 720,000 clones, around 90% of them present only once. Sequenced: memory CD8+ T cells from PBMCs. Stated subset: CD45RO+ cells pooled with CCR7-negative TemRA cells. The genes are TRBV19 and TRBJ1-1; possibly TRBD1 for D (5 bases). This clonotype was obtained from a man aged 18 to 30 in good health. Some clones in this sample may be carry-over from other donors' samples. The CDR3: CASSIDPGDRTEAFF. The DNA of the CDR3 is TGTGCCAGTAGTATAGATCCGGGGGACCGCACTGAAGCTTTCTTT.